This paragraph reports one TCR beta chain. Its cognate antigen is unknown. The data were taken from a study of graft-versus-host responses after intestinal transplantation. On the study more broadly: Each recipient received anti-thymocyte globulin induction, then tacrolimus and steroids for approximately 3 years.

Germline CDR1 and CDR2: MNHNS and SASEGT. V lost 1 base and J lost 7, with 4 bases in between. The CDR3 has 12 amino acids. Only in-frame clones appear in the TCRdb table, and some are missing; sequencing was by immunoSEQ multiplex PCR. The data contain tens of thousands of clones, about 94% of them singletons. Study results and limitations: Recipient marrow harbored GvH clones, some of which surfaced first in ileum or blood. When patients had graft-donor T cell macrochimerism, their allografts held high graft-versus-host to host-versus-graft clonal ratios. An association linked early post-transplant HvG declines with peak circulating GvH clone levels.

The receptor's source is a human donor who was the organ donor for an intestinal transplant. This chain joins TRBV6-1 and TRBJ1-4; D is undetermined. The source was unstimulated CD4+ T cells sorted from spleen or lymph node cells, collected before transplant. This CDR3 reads CASSEGFEKLFF. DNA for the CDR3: TGTGCCAGCAGTGAAGGGTTTGAAAAACTGTTTTTT.